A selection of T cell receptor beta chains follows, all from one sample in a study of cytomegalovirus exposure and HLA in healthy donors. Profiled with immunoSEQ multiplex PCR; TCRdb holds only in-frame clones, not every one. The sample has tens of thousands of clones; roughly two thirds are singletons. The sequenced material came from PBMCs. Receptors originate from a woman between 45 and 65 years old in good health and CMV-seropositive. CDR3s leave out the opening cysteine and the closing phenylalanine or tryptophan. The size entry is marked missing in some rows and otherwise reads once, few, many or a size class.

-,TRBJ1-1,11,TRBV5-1,ASSLVLTAEAF
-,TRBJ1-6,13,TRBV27,ASSPWGDRTSPLH
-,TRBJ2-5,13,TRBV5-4,ASSRDRTLQETQY
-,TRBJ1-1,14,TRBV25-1,ASSGPGQGIHTEAF
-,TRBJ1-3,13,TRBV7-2,ASSRRGATGNTIY
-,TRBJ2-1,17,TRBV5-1,ASSPGRTSGGTSYNEQF
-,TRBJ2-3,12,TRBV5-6,ASRGQGSTDTQY
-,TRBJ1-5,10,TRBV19,ASNLLRGPQH
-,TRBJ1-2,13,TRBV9,ASSADSGGTMGYT
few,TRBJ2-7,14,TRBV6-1,ASSEGQGWGGYEQY
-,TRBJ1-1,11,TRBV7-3,ASSSREHTEAF
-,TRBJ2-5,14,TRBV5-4,ASSLELAGGHETQY
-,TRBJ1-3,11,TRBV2,ASRGITGNTIY
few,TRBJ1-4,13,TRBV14,ASSQNQGSNEKLF
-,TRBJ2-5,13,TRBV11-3,ASSKRTGGNETQY